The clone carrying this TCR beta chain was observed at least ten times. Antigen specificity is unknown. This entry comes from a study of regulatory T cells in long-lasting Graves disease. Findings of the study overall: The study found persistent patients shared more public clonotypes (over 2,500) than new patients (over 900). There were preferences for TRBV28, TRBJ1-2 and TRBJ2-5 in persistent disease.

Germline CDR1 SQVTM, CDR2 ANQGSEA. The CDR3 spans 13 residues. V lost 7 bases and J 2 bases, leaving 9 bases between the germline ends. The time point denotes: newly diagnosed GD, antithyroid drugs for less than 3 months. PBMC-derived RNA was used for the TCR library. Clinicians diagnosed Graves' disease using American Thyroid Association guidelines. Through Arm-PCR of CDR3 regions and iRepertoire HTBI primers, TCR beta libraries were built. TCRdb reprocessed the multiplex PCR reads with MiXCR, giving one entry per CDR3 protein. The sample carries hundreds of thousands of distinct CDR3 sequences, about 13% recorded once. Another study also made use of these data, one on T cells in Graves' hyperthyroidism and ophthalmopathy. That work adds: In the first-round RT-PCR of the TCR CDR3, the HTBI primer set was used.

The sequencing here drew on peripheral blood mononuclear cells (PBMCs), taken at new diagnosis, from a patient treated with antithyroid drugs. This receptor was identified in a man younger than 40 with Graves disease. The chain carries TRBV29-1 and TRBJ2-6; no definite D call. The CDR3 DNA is TGCAGCGGTATCCCTACTGGGGCCAACGTCCTGACTTTC. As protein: CSGIPTGANVLTF.